Listed below are T cell receptor beta chains from one sample, sequenced in a study of T cells in Graves' hyperthyroidism and ophthalmopathy. TCRdb recomputed calls from the multiplex PCR reads with MiXCR, one row per CDR3 protein. In the table there are 700,000 or so distinct CDR3 sequences, about 16% of which are singletons. The sequencing input was blood. These receptors were taken from a man younger than 35 with Graves' hyperthyroidism. Both conserved end residues are part of each CDR3. D genes are given only for firm matches. The size entry is marked missing in some rows and otherwise reads once, few, many or a size class.

>-|TRBV2|TRBJ2-5|-
CASSHGQGLASGETQYF
TGTGCCAGCAGTCATGGACAGGGACTAGCTTCGGGGGAGACCCAGTACTTC
>-|TRBV27|TRBJ1-2|-
CASSFQGLYGYTF
TGTGCCAGCAGTTTCCAGGGGCTCTATGGCTACACCTTC
>many|TRBV20-1|TRBJ1-5|-
CSAIRGSNQPQHF
TGCAGTGCTATCAGGGGAAGCAATCAGCCCCAGCATTTT
>many|TRBV5-5|TRBJ1-1|-
CASSLGGMNTEAFF
TGTGCCAGCAGTTTAGGAGGTATGAACACTGAAGCTTTCTTT
>many|TRBV3-1|TRBJ2-7|-
CASSLPTGAHEQYF
TGTGCCAGCAGCCTCCCTACTGGGGCCCACGAGCAGTACTTC
>few|TRBV7-9|TRBJ2-7|TRBD1
CASSPRDRKPYEQYF
TGTGCCAGCAGCCCCCGGGACAGAAAGCCCTACGAGCAGTACTTC
>many|TRBV12-3/TRBV12-4|TRBJ2-5|-
CASSRDRRETQYF
TGTGCCAGCAGTCGGGACCGGAGAGAGACCCAGTACTTC
>-|TRBV20-1|TRBJ1-2|-
CSAREAEAYGYTF
TGCAGTGCTAGAGAGGCGGAGGCATATGGCTACACCTTC
>-|TRBV25-1|TRBJ2-1|TRBD2
CASSEYRLAGVDEQFF
TGTGCCAGCAGTGAATACCGACTAGCGGGAGTCGATGAGCAGTTCTTC
>few|TRBV14|TRBJ2-3|TRBD1
CASSQERGQGAGDTQYF
TGTGCCAGCAGCCAAGAACGCGGACAGGGGGCAGGGGATACGCAGTATTTT
>few|TRBV5-1|TRBJ1-1|-
CASSSPTVGTSTEAFF
TGCGCCAGCAGCTCACCTACAGTCGGGACATCCACTGAAGCTTTCTTT
>few|TRBV28|TRBJ2-3|-
CASSLGPRLRAGTDTQYF
TGTGCCAGCAGTCTGGGACCAAGACTGAGAGCGGGCACAGATACGCAGTATTTT
>few|TRBV5-1|TRBJ2-5|TRBD1
CASSATGVRETQYF
TGCGCCAGCAGCGCGACAGGGGTCCGAGAGACCCAGTACTTC
>many|TRBV7-2|TRBJ2-7|TRBD2
CASSLTSGRPGEQYF
TGTGCCAGCAGCTTAACGAGCGGGAGGCCGGGGGAGCAGTACTTC
>few|TRBV2|TRBJ2-3|TRBD2
CASSERAGSTDTQYF
TGTGCCAGCAGTGAACGAGCGGGGAGCACAGATACGCAGTATTTT
>many|TRBV20-1|TRBJ2-1|-
CSASGLFGATYNEQFF
TGCAGTGCTAGCGGGCTTTTTGGCGCGACCTACAATGAGCAGTTCTTC
>many|TRBV28|TRBJ1-2|TRBD1
CASSAETGWHYGYTF
TGTGCCAGCAGTGCCGAGACAGGGTGGCACTATGGCTACACCTTC
>many|TRBV7-9|TRBJ2-7|-
CAIRLSSYEQYF
TGTGCCATCCGACTGAGCTCCTACGAGCAGTACTTC
>many|TRBV7-8|TRBJ2-1|-
CASSQTNTVPYNEQFF
TGTGCCAGCAGCCAGACGAACACGGTCCCATACAATGAGCAGTTCTTC
>many|TRBV28|TRBJ2-7|-
CPGCTKLPPYEQYF
TGCCCCGGGTGCACGAAACTCCCTCCCTACGAGCAGTACTTC
>-|TRBV29-1|TRBJ2-4|-
CSAKGETVGIQYF
TGCAGCGCGAAGGGGGAGACGGTTGGCATTCAGTACTTC
>many|TRBV28|TRBJ1-3|-
CASSEKGLSGNTIYF
TGTGCCAGCTCTGAAAAGGGCCTCTCTGGAAACACCATATATTTT
>many|TRBV28|TRBJ2-1|-
CASSPPGSGIYNEQFF
TGTGCCAGCAGTCCCCCGGGTAGCGGAATCTACAATGAGCAGTTCTTC
>few|TRBV30|TRBJ2-1|TRBD2
CAWSVASGFNEQFF
TGTGCCTGGAGTGTGGCTAGCGGATTCAATGAGCAGTTCTTC
>-|TRBV10-3|TRBJ2-3|TRBD1
CAISEWTGGSTDTQYF
TGTGCCATCAGTGAATGGACAGGGGGAAGCACAGATACGCAGTATTTT
>-|TRBV29-1|TRBJ2-1|TRBD1
CSAFTGTGLHNEQFF
TGCAGCGCGTTTACCGGGACAGGCCTCCACAATGAGCAGTTCTTC
>few|TRBV6-1|TRBJ2-7|-
CASRDIEQYF
TGTGCCAGCAGGGACATCGAGCAGTACTTC
>few|TRBV20-1|TRBJ2-7|-
CSAPRDNSYEQYF
TGCAGTGCCCCTAGGGACAACTCCTACGAGCAGTACTTC
>many|TRBV27|TRBJ2-1|-
CASSAVKGYNEQFF
TGTGCCAGCAGTGCCGTTAAAGGCTACAATGAGCAGTTCTTC
>few|TRBV12-3/TRBV12-4|TRBJ2-1|-
CASSFRRPGGNEQFF
TGTGCCAGCAGTTTCCGGCGACCTGGGGGCAATGAGCAGTTCTTC
>-|TRBV4-2|TRBJ1-5|-
CASSQEAGPQPQHF
TGTGCCAGCAGCCAAGAGGCTGGTCCTCAGCCCCAGCATTTT
>few|TRBV5-8|TRBJ1-5|-
CASTVGVLGNQPQHF
TGTGCCAGCACCGTAGGGGTTCTTGGCAATCAGCCCCAGCATTTT
>many|TRBV28|TRBJ2-7|TRBD2
CASSPPTSPSSYEQYF
TGTGCCAGCAGTCCGCCGACTAGCCCGAGCTCCTACGAGCAGTACTTC
>-|TRBV3-1|TRBJ2-5|-
CASSQDVLFLGGGTQYF
TGTGCCAGCAGCCAAGATGTCCTTTTCTTGGGTGGTGGGACCCAGTACTTC
>many|TRBV28|TRBJ1-1|-
CASRLPTGAWTEAFF
TGTGCCAGCAGACTCCCAACGGGGGCGTGGACTGAAGCTTTCTTT
>many|TRBV11-2|TRBJ1-2|TRBD1
CASSLGTGVYGYTF
TGTGCCAGCAGCTTAGGGACAGGCGTCTATGGCTACACCTTC
>many|TRBV28|TRBJ1-4|-
CASSSAGVNEKLFF
TGTGCCAGCAGTTCGGCAGGGGTTAATGAAAAACTGTTTTTT